This T cell receptor beta chain was sequenced in a study of shared clonotypes between healthy human individuals. CDR3 size: 13 residues. Trimming removed 0 bases from V and 4 bases from J, with 6 bases in between. Germline V CDR1 and CDR2: SNHLY, FYNNEI. Clones were read by immunoSEQ multiplex PCR, and TCRdb kept only the in-frame ones, dropping some. The profile shows some 2,400,000 clones, approximately 94% of them singletons. The receptor was derived from a man between 18 and 29 years old in good health. The sequencing sample was made of naive CD4+ T cells sorted from blood. The subset is: CD45RA+ positively selected. The chain uses TRBV2 and TRBJ1-2; unclear D gene. CDR3 protein: CASSEARSYGYTF. CDR3 nucleotides: TGTGCCAGCAGTGAAGCCAGGAGCTATGGCTACACCTTC.